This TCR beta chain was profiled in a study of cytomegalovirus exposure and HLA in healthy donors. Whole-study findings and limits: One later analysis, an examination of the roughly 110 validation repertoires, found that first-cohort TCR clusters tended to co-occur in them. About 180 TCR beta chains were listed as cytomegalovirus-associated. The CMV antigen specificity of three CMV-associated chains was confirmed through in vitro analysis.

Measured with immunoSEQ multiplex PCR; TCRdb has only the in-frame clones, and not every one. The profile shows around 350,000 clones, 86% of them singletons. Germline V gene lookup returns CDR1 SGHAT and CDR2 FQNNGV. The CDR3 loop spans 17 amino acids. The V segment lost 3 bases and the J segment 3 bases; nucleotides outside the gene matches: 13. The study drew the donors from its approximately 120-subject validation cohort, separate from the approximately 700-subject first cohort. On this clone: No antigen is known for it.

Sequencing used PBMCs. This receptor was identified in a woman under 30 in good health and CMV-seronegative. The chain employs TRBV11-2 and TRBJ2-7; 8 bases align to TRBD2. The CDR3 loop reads CASSLMLAGTTGYEQYF. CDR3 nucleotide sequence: TGTGCCAGCAGCTTGATGTTAGCGGGAACTACCGGCTACGAGCAGTACTTC.